Below are 26 T cell receptor beta chains sequenced from a single sample in a study of blood T cell repertoires in COVID-19. The assay was immunoSEQ multiplex PCR, and TCRdb's table has in-frame clones only and misses some. The sample lists around 94,000 clones, 80% to 95% occurring once. Material for sequencing was peripheral blood. The receptor source for this set is a woman between 50 and 59 years old with COVID-19, enrolled during active disease.

The chain employs TRBV4-3 and TRBJ2-7; 10 bases match TRBD1. Germline CDR1 and CDR2: LGHNA and YSLEER. This CDR3 contains 15 residues. Trimming took 4 bases from V and 4 from J; bases not matched to a gene: 7. The CDR3 region has the DNA TGCGCCAGCAGCCGAGTGACAGGGGGCTTTTACGAGCAGTACTTC. Translating it yields CASSRVTGGFYEQYF.

This chain uses TRBV2 with TRBJ1-1; the D is unclear. Between the trimmed V and J ends, which lost 10 bases and 3 bases, there was a span of 21 bases. The CDR3 is 15 amino acids. In germline, CDR1 is SNHLY, CDR2 FYNNEI. The CDR3 loop is CAIGIRTVGDTEAFF. DNA of the CDR3: TGTGCCATCGGGATAAGGACTGTTGGCGACACTGAAGCTTTCTTT. Using reference TRBV2 and TRBJ1-1 for the parts outside the CDR3, the full variable domain is EPEVTQTPSHQVTQMGQEVILRCVPISNHLYFYWYRQILGQKVEFLVSFYNNEISEKSEIFDDQFSVERPDGSNFTLKIRSTKLEDSAMYFCAIGIRTVGDTEAFFGQGTRLTVV.

Here the CDR3 DNA reads TGTGCCAGCAGTCTTGATACTGCCGGCACAGATACGCAGTATTTT. The encoded protein is CASSLDTAGTDTQYF. The V call is TRBV6-5, the J call TRBJ2-3; D ambiguous. This CDR3 contains 15 residues. The ends were cut back, 5 bases at V and 1 base at J, with 13 bases in the middle. Germline assignment: CDR1 MNHEY and CDR2 SVGAGI.

The genes are TRBV4-3 and TRBJ1-1; 8 bases align to TRBD1. This CDR3 is 15 amino acids long. V lost 3 bases to trimming and J lost 1 base; unmatched junction nucleotides: 4. Per germline, CDR1 LGHNA and CDR2 YSLEER. This CDR3 reads CASSHGQGGNTEAFF. The DNA for the CDR3 is TGCGCCAGCAGCCACGGACAGGGAGGGAACACTGAAGCTTTCTTT.

V usage is TRBV24-1 and J usage is TRBJ1-1; no reliable D call. CDR3 length: 12 amino acids. CDR1 and CDR2 from the germline V gene are KGHDR and SFDVKD. V lost 2 bases and J lost 7, with 7 bases in between. DNA for the CDR3: TGTGCCACCAGTGATTCTGTCAGTGAAGCTTTCTTT. Translated: CATSDSVSEAFF.

The gene calls are TRBV27 and TRBJ1-6; D is possibly TRBD1 (5 bases). CDR1 is MNHEY, CDR2 SMNVEV, per germline (reference sequence). Trimming pared 4 bases from V and 5 bases from J, leaving 9 bases between. This CDR3 is built from 14 residues. CDR3 sequence (DNA): TGTGCCAGCAGTTGGCAGGGCCATAATTCACCCCTCCACTTT. Protein product: CASSWQGHNSPLHF.

The CDR3 coding sequence is TGTGCCAGCAGCCTCAGGGGTGGTTTGTCAGATACGCAGTATTTT. Protein sequence: CASSLRGGLSDTQYF. J is TRBJ2-3 and V is TRBV6-5, with D tentatively TRBD1 (6 bases). CDR1 is MNHEY, CDR2 SVGAGI, per germline. The CDR3 is made up of 15 amino acids. V was pared by 6 bases and J by 4 bases, with 17 bases between.

J is TRBJ2-3 and V is TRBV7-7, with 13 positions matching TRBD2. Losses at the gene ends were 5 bases for V and 8 bases for J; bases not matched to a gene: 1. Germline assignment: CDR1 SSHAT and CDR2 FNYEAQ (reference sequence). The CDR3 totals 13 residues. In DNA, the CDR3 is TGTGCCAGCAGCCGGACTAGCGGGGGTACGCAGTATTTT. Amino acids: CASSRTSGGTQYF.

This chain joins TRBV5-1 and TRBJ1-1; TRBD1 matches at 7 bases. Looked up from germline, CDR1 is SGHRS and CDR2 is YFSETQ. V trimming: 3 bases; J trimming: 7 bases; junction bases outside the gene matches: 9. The CDR3 contains 14 residues. The CDR3 DNA reads TGCGCCAGCAGCTACTCCACAGGGGATCTTGAAGCTTTCTTT. Translating gives CASSYSTGDLEAFF.

The chain joins TRBV10-3 to TRBJ1-4; 7 nucleotides align to TRBD1. V lost 0 bases, J lost 6 bases, and 4 bases stayed unmatched. The germline V gene has CDR1 ENHRY and CDR2 SYGVKD. The CDR3 sequence is 15 residues long. The DNA for the CDR3 is TGTGCCATCAGTGAGTCTCGGACAGGTTATGAAAAACTGTTTTTT. Translated, it gives CAISESRTGYEKLFF.

The gene calls are TRBV6-1 and TRBJ1-2, with D unresolved. V lost 5 bases and J 8 bases, leaving 21 bases between the germline ends. The CDR3 length is 15 residues. CDR1 is MNHNS, CDR2 SASEGT, per germline. The CDR3 sequence: CASSFYPEGVGGYTF. CDR3 DNA sequence: TGTGCCAGCAGTTTCTACCCTGAGGGCGTCGGCGGCTACACCTTC.

CDR3 sequence (DNA): TGTGCCAGTAGTATGGGACAGGGGGCGAATCAGCCCCAGCATTTT. Protein product: CASSMGQGANQPQHF. The chain combines TRBV19 with TRBJ1-5; 12 positions agree with TRBD1. The CDR3 runs to 15 residues. Germline V gene sequence: CDR1 LNHDA, CDR2 SQIVND (reference sequence). The junction had 1 base not matched to a gene; V was cut back by 3 bases and J by 4 bases. The full variable domain, in which reference TRBV19 and TRBJ1-5 provide the parts outside the CDR3, is DGGITQSPKYLFRKEGQNVTLSCEQNLNHDAMYWYRQDPGQGLRLIYYSQIVNDFQKGDIAEGYSVSREKKESFPLTVTSAQKNPTAFYLCASSMGQGANQPQHFGDGTRLSIL.

The rearrangement links TRBV9 to TRBJ2-1; 9 bases fit TRBD1. The CDR3 runs 15 residues. CDR1 and CDR2 (germline): SGDLS, YYNGEE. V shed 2 bases, J shed 2 bases, and the junction held 2 bases outside the gene matches. CDR3 region: CASSVGQGTYNEQFF. Here the CDR3 DNA reads TGTGCCAGCAGCGTGGGACAGGGAACCTACAATGAGCAGTTCTTC.

This clone was seen more than once but under ten times. The rearrangement joins TRBV2 to TRBJ1-2; D unresolved. V dropped 2 bases and J dropped 4 bases, with 11 bases sitting between them. Germline lookup yields CDR1 SNHLY and CDR2 FYNNEI. The CDR3 runs to 14 residues. CDR3 sequence: CASSEQANVYGYTF. The CDR3 DNA reads as TGTGCCAGCAGTGAACAGGCAAACGTCTATGGCTACACCTTC.

The chain links TRBV28 to TRBJ2-3; 7 bases match TRBD1. The CDR3 length is 14 residues. The V segment lost 3 bases and the J segment 4 bases; nucleotides outside the gene matches: 4. Germline V CDR1 and CDR2: MDHEN, SYDVKM. CDR3 sequence reads: CASSLPGTADTQYF. The CDR3 nucleotides read TGTGCCAGCAGTTTGCCCGGGACAGCAGATACGCAGTATTTT.

The chain joins TRBV5-1 to TRBJ1-3, with D hard to call. V lost 1 base to trimming and J lost 2 bases, with 10 bases between them. CDR3 length: 15 amino acids. The germline gives CDR1 SGHRS, CDR2 YFSETQ. The CDR3 sequence: CASSLRSGTGNTIYF. The CDR3 nucleotides are TGCGCCAGCAGCTTGCGATCAGGTACTGGAAACACCATATATTTT.

This sequence joins TRBV11-2 and TRBJ2-1; TRBD2 matches at 9 bases. J gave up 8 bases and V 1 base, and 3 bases lay outside the gene matches. Germline V lookup: CDR1 SGHAT, CDR2 FQNNGV. The CDR3 has 14 residues. The CDR3 spells CASSLGGGADEQFF. CDR3 DNA sequence: TGTGCCAGCAGCTTAGGCGGGGGGGCCGATGAGCAGTTCTTC.

The chain carries TRBV5-1 and TRBJ2-7; 8 nucleotides align to TRBD1. Trimming cost V 4 bases and J 0 bases; bases outside gene matches: 6. CDR3 length equals 15 residues. Germline V CDR1 and CDR2: SGHRS, YFSETQ. CDR3 in amino acids: CASSTRDRSSYEQYV. The CDR3, as DNA: TGCGCCAGCAGCACCCGGGACAGGAGCTCCTACGAGCAGTACGTC.

V gene TRBV11-2 combines with J gene TRBJ2-5; 10 nucleotides line up with TRBD2. This CDR3 is 19 amino acids long. V shed 2 bases and J 1 base; nucleotides not matched to a gene: 13. Germline V gene data show CDR1 as SGHAT and CDR2 as FQNNGV. CDR3 nucleotides: TGTGCCAGCAGCTTAATTCCCCCCCGGAGCGGGGGGGCCCAAGAGACCCAGTACTTC. Protein product: CASSLIPPRSGGAQETQYF.

Here the CDR3 DNA reads TGTGCCAGCAGCTTTCGGGGGGAGCAGTTCTTC. This gives the protein CASSFRGEQFF. The V call is TRBV6-5, the J call TRBJ2-1; weak D call: TRBD2 (6 bases). This CDR3 region has 11 residues. Germline CDR1 MNHEY, CDR2 SVGAGI. V was cut by 6 bases and J by 10 bases, with 10 bases left in between.

The V gene is TRBV18, the J gene TRBJ2-5, with D possibly TRBD1 on 5 matching bases. The ends were cut back, 2 bases at V and 1 base at J, with 11 bases in the middle. This CDR3 contains 15 residues. Germline loops: CDR1 KGHSH, CDR2 LQKENI. DNA for the CDR3: TGTGCCAGCTCACCAGACCCAGGGTCCCAAGAGACCCAGTACTTC. It specifies CASSPDPGSQETQYF. The full variable domain, with the rest looked up from reference TRBV18 and TRBJ2-5, is NAGVMQNPRHLVRRRGQEARLRCSPMKGHSHVYWYRQLPEEGLKFMVYLQKENIIDESGMPKERFSAEFPKEGPSILRIQQVVRGDSAAYFCASSPDPGSQETQYFGPGTRLLVL.

The DNA of the CDR3 is TGTGCCAGCAGCTTGAACAGGGCCGGGGAGCTGTTTTTT. This encodes CASSLNRAGELFF. The chain links TRBV7-2 to TRBJ2-2; the D gene is possibly TRBD1 (6 bases). The CDR3 has 13 amino acids. CDR1 SGHTA and CDR2 FQGNSA come from the germline V gene. V was clipped by 3 bases and J by 6 bases, with 8 bases between them.

The chain links TRBV5-1 to TRBJ2-1; D gene unclear. This CDR3 spans 15 amino acids. Trimming cost V 4 bases and J 5 bases, with 16 bases left between them. Germline V gives CDR1 SGHRS, CDR2 YFSETQ. CDR3: CASSPGSVRDNEQFF. In DNA form, the CDR3 reads TGCGCCAGCAGCCCAGGAAGTGTCCGAGACAATGAGCAGTTCTTC.

The gene calls are TRBV7-9 and TRBJ1-1; possibly TRBD1 for D (5 bases). Per the germline V gene, CDR1 is SEHNR and CDR2 is FQNEAQ (reference sequence). This CDR3 comprises 14 residues. Trimming shortened V by 1 base and J by 6 bases, and 12 bases separated the two germline ends. The CDR3 spells CASSLEAGGAEAFF. The CDR3, as DNA: TGTGCCAGCAGCTTAGAAGCAGGAGGGGCTGAAGCTTTCTTT.

This clone has only a few counts. V and J are TRBV27 and TRBJ2-7, with 12 bases lining up with TRBD1. The CDR3 length is 14 residues. After removal of 3 bases from V and 4 bases from J, the junction contained 1 base not matched to a gene. Per germline, CDR1 MNHEY and CDR2 SMNVEV (reference sequence). The CDR3 loop is CASSLGQGAYEQYF. The CDR3 region has the DNA TGTGCCAGCAGTTTGGGACAGGGGGCTTACGAGCAGTACTTC.

The chain links TRBV19 to TRBJ1-2, with D hard to call. Germline CDR1 and CDR2: LNHDA and SQIVND (reference sequence). V was clipped by 1 base and J by 4 bases, with 10 bases between them. The CDR3 loop spans 14 amino acids. The CDR3 DNA reads as TGTGCCAGTAGTATAGGGGCCAGCAGCTATGGCTACACCTTC. The encoded protein is CASSIGASSYGYTF.